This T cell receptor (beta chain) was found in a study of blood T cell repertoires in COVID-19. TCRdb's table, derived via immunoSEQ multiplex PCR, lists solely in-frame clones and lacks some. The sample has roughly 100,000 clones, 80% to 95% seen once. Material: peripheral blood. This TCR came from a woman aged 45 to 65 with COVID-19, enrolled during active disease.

In DNA form, the CDR3 reads TGCGCCAGCGGGACAGGGGGCCTTCAGCCCCAGCATTTT. This codes for CASGTGGLQPQHF. V usage is TRBV10-2 and J usage is TRBJ1-5; 12 bases agree with TRBD1. Trimming removed 8 bases from V and 6 bases from J; junction bases left unmatched: 2. This CDR3 contains 13 residues. Per the germline V gene, CDR1 is WSHSY and CDR2 is SAAADI.